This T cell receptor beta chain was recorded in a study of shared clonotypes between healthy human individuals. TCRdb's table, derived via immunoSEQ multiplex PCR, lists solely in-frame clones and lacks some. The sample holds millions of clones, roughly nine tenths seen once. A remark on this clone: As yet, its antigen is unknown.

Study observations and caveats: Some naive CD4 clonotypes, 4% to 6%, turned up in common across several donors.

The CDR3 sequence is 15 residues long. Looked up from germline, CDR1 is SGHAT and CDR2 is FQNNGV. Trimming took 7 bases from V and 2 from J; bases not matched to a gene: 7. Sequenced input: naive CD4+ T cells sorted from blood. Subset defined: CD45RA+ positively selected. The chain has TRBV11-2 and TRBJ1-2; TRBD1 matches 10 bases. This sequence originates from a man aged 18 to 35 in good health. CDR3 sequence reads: CASTGVGQGNYGYTF. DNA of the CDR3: TGTGCCAGCACCGGAGTGGGACAGGGGAACTATGGCTACACCTTC.